These T cell receptor beta chains were read from a single sample in a study of cytomegalovirus exposure and HLA in healthy donors. The table came from immunoSEQ multiplex PCR; TCRdb's copy has only in-frame clones and leaves some out. The repertoire has 90,000 to 120,000 clones, about 85% of them found once; the top ten carry 2% to 2.5%. The sample comprised PBMCs. These receptors were obtained from a man aged 25-45 years in good health and CMV-seronegative. CDR3s include the opening cysteine and the closing phenylalanine or tryptophan. A D gene is named only where the DNA matches it firmly. Not every row has a clone size; where given, it reads once, few, many or a size class.

d_call: .; cdr3_length: 15; clone_size: .; v_call: TRBV5-1; j_call: TRBJ2-7; cdr3_nt: TGCGCCAGCAGCTTTCTACAGGGTTATCCCTACGAGCAGTACTTC; cdr3_aa: CASSFLQGYPYEQYF
d_call: TRBD1; cdr3_length: 14; clone_size: .; v_call: TRBV6-5; j_call: TRBJ1-5; cdr3_nt: TGTGCCAGCAGCCTTCAGGGGGCTCAGCAGCCCCAGCATTTT; cdr3_aa: CASSLQGAQQPQHF
d_call: .; cdr3_length: 10; clone_size: .; v_call: TRBV29-1; j_call: TRBJ1-1; cdr3_nt: TGCAGCGCCCGGGACACTGAAGCTTTCTTT; cdr3_aa: CSARDTEAFF
d_call: .; cdr3_length: 10; clone_size: .; v_call: TRBV11-2; j_call: TRBJ2-7; cdr3_nt: TGTGCCAGCAGCCAATACGAGCAGTACTTC; cdr3_aa: CASSQYEQYF
d_call: .; cdr3_length: 11; clone_size: .; v_call: TRBV14; j_call: TRBJ1-1; cdr3_nt: TGTGCCAGCAGCGGTGGGAGTGAAGCTTTCTTT; cdr3_aa: CASSGGSEAFF
d_call: TRBD1; cdr3_length: 13; clone_size: .; v_call: TRBV30; j_call: TRBJ1-2; cdr3_nt: TGTGCCTGGAGGGGACAGGGGGTATATGGCTACACCTTC; cdr3_aa: CAWRGQGVYGYTF
d_call: .; cdr3_length: 11; clone_size: .; v_call: TRBV6-5; j_call: TRBJ1-2; cdr3_nt: TGTGCCAGCAGGCGGGACTATGGCTACACCTTC; cdr3_aa: CASRRDYGYTF
d_call: .; cdr3_length: 12; clone_size: few; v_call: TRBV5-1; j_call: TRBJ2-5; cdr3_nt: TGCGCCAGCAGCTTGGTCGGAGAGACCCAGTACTTC; cdr3_aa: CASSLVGETQYF
d_call: TRBD1; cdr3_length: 15; clone_size: .; v_call: TRBV15; j_call: TRBJ2-1; cdr3_nt: TGTGCCACCAGCAGAGGAGGGACAGGGGGAAATGAGCAGTTCTTC; cdr3_aa: CATSRGGTGGNEQFF
d_call: .; cdr3_length: 13; clone_size: .; v_call: TRBV15; j_call: TRBJ1-2; cdr3_nt: TGTGCCACCAGCAGAGACGGACTATACGGCTACACCTTC; cdr3_aa: CATSRDGLYGYTF
d_call: TRBD2; cdr3_length: 14; clone_size: few; v_call: TRBV7-8; j_call: TRBJ2-7; cdr3_nt: TGTGCCAGCAGCTCGGGACTAGCGCTGTACGAGCAGTACTTC; cdr3_aa: CASSSGLALYEQYF
d_call: .; cdr3_length: 15; clone_size: .; v_call: TRBV29-1; j_call: TRBJ2-5; cdr3_nt: TGCAGCGTTGTTCAGGGGCGTTCAAATCAAGAGACCCAGTACTTC; cdr3_aa: CSVVQGRSNQETQYF
d_call: .; cdr3_length: 16; clone_size: .; v_call: TRBV6-5; j_call: TRBJ1-4; cdr3_nt: TGTGCCAGCAGTTACGGGGCCCCTGCAACTAATGAAAAACTGTTTTTT; cdr3_aa: CASSYGAPATNEKLFF
d_call: .; cdr3_length: 16; clone_size: .; v_call: TRBV4-1; j_call: TRBJ1-2; cdr3_nt: TGCGCCAGCAGCCAAGCTACGTCAGGGGTTTTCTATGGCTACACCTTC; cdr3_aa: CASSQATSGVFYGYTF